Sequencing of this T cell receptor beta chain was carried out in a study of T cells in localized non-small cell lung cancer. Findings and caveats of the study: There was higher T cell clonality in uninvolved adjacent lung than in tumor, and it was highest there.

TCRdb keeps only in-frame clones here, not all; method: immunoSEQ multiplex PCR. The sample shows 65,000 or so clones, roughly 81% of them seen only once. The CDR3 runs 13 residues. Trimming shortened V by 1 base and J by 5 bases, and 6 bases separated the two germline ends. CDR1 is SGHVS, CDR2 FNYEAQ, per germline. This clone came up once. Its antigen is not known. The specimen comprised PBMCs, sampled before any cancer treatment. This TCR was recovered from a man aged 35 to 70 with stage II lung adenocarcinoma. The rearrangement links TRBV7-6 to TRBJ1-5; D is ambiguous. CDR3 nucleotides: TGTGCCAGCAGCTTAGAACGGGATCAGCCCCAGCATTTT. This encodes CASSLERDQPQHF.